Listed below are T cell receptor beta chains from one sample, sequenced in a study of beta chain features in type 1 diabetes. Data came from immunoSEQ multiplex PCR; TCRdb stores just in-frame clones and leaves some out. The repertoire has about 620,000 clones, roughly a sixth of them found once; the top ten carry about 0.086%. Sequenced sample: naive CD4+ T cells from blood. These receptors were collected from a young man in good health. Both conserved end residues are part of each CDR3. Fields, in order: clone size, D gene, V gene, J gene, CDR3 DNA, CDR3 protein. D genes are given only for firm matches. Rows give clone size only sometimes, using once, few, many, or a class for an expanded clone.

clone size: -; D gene: -; V gene: TRBV6-6; J gene: TRBJ1-2; CDR3 DNA: TGTGCCAGCAGTTACTCGGGAGGGAGCAGCTACACCTTC; CDR3 protein: CASSYSGGSSYTF
clone size: -; D gene: -; V gene: TRBV5-8; J gene: TRBJ2-4; CDR3 DNA: TGTGCCTCTCTTAGCGGAGCCAAAAACATTCAGTACTTC; CDR3 protein: CASLSGAKNIQYF
clone size: -; D gene: -; V gene: TRBV6-1; J gene: TRBJ1-1; CDR3 DNA: TGTGCCAGCAGTGAAGCTCTGCCGAACACTGAAGCTTTCTTT; CDR3 protein: CASSEALPNTEAFF
clone size: -; D gene: -; V gene: TRBV7-8; J gene: TRBJ2-4; CDR3 DNA: TGTGCCAGCAGCTTAATGGGCCGGCAACTAGCCAAAAACATTCAGTACTTC; CDR3 protein: CASSLMGRQLAKNIQYF
clone size: -; D gene: -; V gene: TRBV13; J gene: TRBJ1-3; CDR3 DNA: TGTGCCAGCAGCTCTTGGACAGCCGGGCGCGGAAACACCATATATTTT; CDR3 protein: CASSSWTAGRGNTIYF
clone size: -; D gene: -; V gene: TRBV29-1; J gene: TRBJ1-4; CDR3 DNA: TGCAGCGTTTACAGTGGTAATGAAAAACTGTTTTTT; CDR3 protein: CSVYSGNEKLFF
clone size: -; D gene: TRBD1; V gene: TRBV5-4; J gene: TRBJ1-2; CDR3 DNA: TGTGCCAGCAGCTCGGACTGGACAGGGTACGGCTACACCTTC; CDR3 protein: CASSSDWTGYGYTF
clone size: few; D gene: TRBD2; V gene: TRBV11-1; J gene: TRBJ2-1; CDR3 DNA: TGTGCCAGCAGCTTTGACCTAGCGGACTACAATGAGCAGTTCTTC; CDR3 protein: CASSFDLADYNEQFF
clone size: few; D gene: -; V gene: TRBV19; J gene: TRBJ1-1; CDR3 DNA: TGTGCCAGTAGTATCCCGACAGAGAACACTGAAGCTTTCTTT; CDR3 protein: CASSIPTENTEAFF
clone size: -; D gene: TRBD1; V gene: TRBV5-1; J gene: TRBJ2-1; CDR3 DNA: TGCGCCAGCAGCTTGCGGCGACAGGGAAACTCGGGTGAGCAGTTCTTC; CDR3 protein: CASSLRRQGNSGEQFF
clone size: few; D gene: -; V gene: TRBV7-2; J gene: TRBJ2-7; CDR3 DNA: TGTGCCAGCAGCTTAAACGGGCTGGGAAACGAGCAGTACTTC; CDR3 protein: CASSLNGLGNEQYF
clone size: -; D gene: -; V gene: TRBV18; J gene: TRBJ2-2; CDR3 DNA: TGTGCCAGCTCACCTTCGGGACACTTAACCGGGGAGCTGTTTTTT; CDR3 protein: CASSPSGHLTGELFF
clone size: -; D gene: -; V gene: TRBV7-6; J gene: TRBJ1-5; CDR3 DNA: TGTGCCAGCAGCTATACGGGGCCAATAACAGGGTTTGGGCAGCCCCAGCATTTT; CDR3 protein: CASSYTGPITGFGQPQHF
clone size: few; D gene: TRBD1; V gene: TRBV27; J gene: TRBJ1-1; CDR3 DNA: TGTGCCAGCAGTAGGACAGGACCTATGAACACTGAAGCTTTCTTT; CDR3 protein: CASSRTGPMNTEAFF